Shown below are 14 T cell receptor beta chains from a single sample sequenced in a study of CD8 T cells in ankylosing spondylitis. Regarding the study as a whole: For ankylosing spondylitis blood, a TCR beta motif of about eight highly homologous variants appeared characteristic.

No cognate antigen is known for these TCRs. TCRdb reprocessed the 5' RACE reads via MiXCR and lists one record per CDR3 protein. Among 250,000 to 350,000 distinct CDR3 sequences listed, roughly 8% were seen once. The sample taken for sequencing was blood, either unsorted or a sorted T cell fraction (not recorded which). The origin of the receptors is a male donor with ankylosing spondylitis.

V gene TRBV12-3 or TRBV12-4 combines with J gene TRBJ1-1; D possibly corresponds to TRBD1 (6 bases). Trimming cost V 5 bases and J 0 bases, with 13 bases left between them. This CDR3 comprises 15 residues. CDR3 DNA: TGTGCCAGCAGTCGTCTACAGGGAATGAACACTGAAGCTTTCTTT. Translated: CASSRLQGMNTEAFF.

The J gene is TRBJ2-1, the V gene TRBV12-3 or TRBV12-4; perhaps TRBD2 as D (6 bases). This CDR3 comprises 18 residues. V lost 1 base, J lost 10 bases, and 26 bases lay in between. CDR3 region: CASSLGRKSGRPHWEQFF. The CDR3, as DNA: TGTGCCAGCAGTTTAGGGAGAAAGAGTGGGAGGCCCCATTGGGAGCAGTTCTTC.

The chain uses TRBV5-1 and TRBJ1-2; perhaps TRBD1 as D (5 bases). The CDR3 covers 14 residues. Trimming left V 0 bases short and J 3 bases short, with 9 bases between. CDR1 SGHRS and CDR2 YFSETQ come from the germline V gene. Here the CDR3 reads CASSLVVRDYGYTF. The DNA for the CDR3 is TGCGCCAGCAGCTTGGTGGTCAGGGACTATGGCTACACCTTC.

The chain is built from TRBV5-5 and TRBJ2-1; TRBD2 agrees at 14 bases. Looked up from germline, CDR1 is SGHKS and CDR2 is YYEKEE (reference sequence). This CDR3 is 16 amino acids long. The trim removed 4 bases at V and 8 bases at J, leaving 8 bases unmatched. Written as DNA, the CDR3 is TGTGCCAGCAGCGAAGCGGGACTAGCGGGAGTCTATGAGCAGTTCTTC. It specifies CASSEAGLAGVYEQFF.

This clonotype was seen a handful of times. This CDR3 reads CSVGQGLYQPQHF. CDR3 DNA: TGCAGCGTTGGCCAGGGGTTGTATCAGCCCCAGCATTTT. This sequence joins TRBV29-1 and TRBJ1-5, with D possibly being TRBD1 (6 bases). V was trimmed by 4 bases and J by 5 bases, leaving 12 bases between them. This CDR3 has 13 amino acids. Germline CDR1 is SQVTM and CDR2 is ANQGSEA.

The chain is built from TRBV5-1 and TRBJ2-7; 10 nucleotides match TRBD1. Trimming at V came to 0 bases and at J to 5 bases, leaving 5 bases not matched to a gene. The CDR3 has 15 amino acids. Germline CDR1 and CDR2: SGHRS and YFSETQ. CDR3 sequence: CASSLGDRGLDEQYF. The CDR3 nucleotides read TGCGCCAGCAGCTTGGGGGACAGGGGCCTCGACGAGCAGTACTTC.

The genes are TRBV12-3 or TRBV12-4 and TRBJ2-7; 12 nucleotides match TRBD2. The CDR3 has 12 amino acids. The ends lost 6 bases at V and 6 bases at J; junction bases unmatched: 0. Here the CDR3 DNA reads TGTGCCAGCAGGGGACTAGCGGGCGAGCAGTACTTC. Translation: CASRGLAGEQYF.

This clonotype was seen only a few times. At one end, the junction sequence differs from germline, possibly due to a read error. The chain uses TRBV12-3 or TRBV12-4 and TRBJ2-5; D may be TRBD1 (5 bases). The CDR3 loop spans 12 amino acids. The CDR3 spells CASSDPRQRMVF. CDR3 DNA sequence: TGTGCCAGCAGTGATCCCCGACAGAGGATGGTCTTC.

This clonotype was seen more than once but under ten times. The CDR3 DNA reads TGTGCCAGCAGCCGTCTAGGGAACACCGGGGAGCTGTTTTTT. This gives the protein CASSRLGNTGELFF. The chain employs TRBV3-1 and TRBJ2-2; no clear D gene. Trimming shortened V by 4 bases and J by 1 base, and 7 bases separated the two germline ends. This CDR3 comprises 14 residues. Germline CDR1 LGHDT, CDR2 YNNKEL (reference sequence). Drawing the rest from reference TRBV3-1 and TRBJ2-2, the complete variable domain is DTAVSQTPKYLVTQMGNDKSIKCEQNLGHDTMYWYKQDSKKFLKIMFSYNNKELIINETVPNRFSPKSPDKAHLNLHINSLELGDSAVYFCASSRLGNTGELFFGEGSRLTVL.

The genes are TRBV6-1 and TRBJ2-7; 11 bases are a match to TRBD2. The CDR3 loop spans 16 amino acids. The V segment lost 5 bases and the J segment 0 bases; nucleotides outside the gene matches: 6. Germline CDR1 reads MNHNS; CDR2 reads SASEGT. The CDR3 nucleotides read TGTGCCAGCAGTCCGGGACTAGCGGTTAGCTCCTACGAGCAGTACTTC. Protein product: CASSPGLAVSSYEQYF.

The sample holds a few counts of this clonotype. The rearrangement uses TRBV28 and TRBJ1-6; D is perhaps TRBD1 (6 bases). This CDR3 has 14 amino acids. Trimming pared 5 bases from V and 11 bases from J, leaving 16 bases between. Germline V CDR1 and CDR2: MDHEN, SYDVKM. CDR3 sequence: CASSIYGGHTPLHF. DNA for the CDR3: TGTGCCAGCAGTATATATGGGGGCCATACACCCCTCCACTTT.

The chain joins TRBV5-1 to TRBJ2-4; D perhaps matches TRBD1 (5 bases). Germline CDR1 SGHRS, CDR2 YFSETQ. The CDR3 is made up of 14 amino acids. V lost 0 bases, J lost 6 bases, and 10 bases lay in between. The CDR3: CASSLEAQGNIQYF. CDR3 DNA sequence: TGCGCCAGCAGCTTGGAGGCTCAGGGAAACATTCAGTACTTC.

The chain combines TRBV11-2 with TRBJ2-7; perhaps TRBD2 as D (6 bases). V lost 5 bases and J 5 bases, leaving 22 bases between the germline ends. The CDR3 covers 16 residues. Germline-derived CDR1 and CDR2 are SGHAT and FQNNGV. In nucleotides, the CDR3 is TGTGCCAGCAGCCCCTGGGGCGGGATAAGTCCCCACGAGCAGTACTTC. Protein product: CASSPWGGISPHEQYF.

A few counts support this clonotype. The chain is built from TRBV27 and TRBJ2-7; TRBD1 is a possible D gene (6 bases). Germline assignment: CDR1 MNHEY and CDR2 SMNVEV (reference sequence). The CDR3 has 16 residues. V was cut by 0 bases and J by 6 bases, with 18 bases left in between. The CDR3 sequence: CASSLSPAGALGEQYF. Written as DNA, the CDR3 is TGTGCCAGCAGTTTATCGCCGGCAGGGGCATTGGGCGAGCAGTACTTC.